Below, one T cell receptor beta chain is given with its context. Its antigen is as yet unknown. Trimming took off 6 bases at V and 5 bases at J, with 17 bases between the two ends. Germline CDR1 reads SNHLY; CDR2 reads FYNNEI. The CDR3 has 15 residues. Library preparation for TCR beta used quantitative 5'-RACE with molecular barcodes. TCRdb re-called the 5' RACE reads with MiXCR, one entry per CDR3 protein. The table shows roughly 280,000 distinct CDR3 sequences, with 20% occurring only once. This entry comes from a study of CD8 T cells in ankylosing spondylitis. Study-level results: Ankylosing spondylitis blood appeared to carry a characteristic TCR beta motif of roughly 8 highly homologous variants. A number of the motif variants had already been described in reactive arthritis synovial fluid and blood.

The TCR comes from a male donor with ankylosing spondylitis or in good health (not recorded which). Material: blood, either unsorted or a sorted T cell fraction (not recorded which). The chain links TRBV2 to TRBJ1-5; a possible D gene is TRBD1 (6 bases). The CDR3, as DNA: TGTGCCAGCAGCGACATGAAACAGGGTTATCAGCCCCAGCATTTT. Protein sequence: CASSDMKQGYQPQHF.